Listed here are 24 T cell receptor beta chains from one sample, sequenced in a study of T cells in Graves' hyperthyroidism and ophthalmopathy. Amplification of TCR beta CDR3 regions was performed using RNA transcripts as template. The TCR CDR3 was amplified in a first-round RT-PCR using the HTBI primer set. TCRdb recomputed calls from the multiplex PCR reads with MiXCR, one row per CDR3 protein. The sample lists 250,000 to 300,000 distinct CDR3 sequences; roughly 15% were seen once. Sequenced material: blood. Receptors were obtained from a woman in her forties or fifties with Graves' hyperthyroidism that later progressed to Graves' ophthalmopathy.

This clonotype was counted many times. CDR3 bases: TGTGCCAGCAGCTTAGACCCTAGCGGGGCTCGCACAGATACGCAGTATTTT. The encoded protein is CASSLDPSGARTDTQYF. This chain uses TRBV11-2 with TRBJ2-3, with 9 bases identical to TRBD2. Per the germline V gene, CDR1 is SGHAT and CDR2 is FQNNGV. This CDR3 has 17 residues. V lost 0 bases to trimming and J lost 1 base; unmatched junction nucleotides: 5.

This clonotype has at least ten counts. V gene TRBV29-1 combines with J gene TRBJ2-3, with D possibly being TRBD2 (5 bases). Per the germline V gene, CDR1 is SQVTM and CDR2 is ANQGSEA. CDR3 size: 12 residues. The V gene lost 6 bases and the J gene lost 8 bases, with 15 bases spanning the gap. DNA of the CDR3: TGCAGCGTCTCCCAGGCCCGGGGTACGCAGTATTTT. Its translation: CSVSQARGTQYF.

The chain couples TRBV9 to TRBJ2-1, with D perhaps matching TRBD2 (6 bases). Germline CDR1 SGDLS, CDR2 YYNGEE. The V gene lost 3 bases and the J gene lost 2 bases, with 12 bases spanning the gap. The CDR3 is 15 residues long. The CDR3 is CASSAGTLTYNEQFF. The DNA of the CDR3 is TGTGCCAGCAGCGCCGGGACTTTGACCTACAATGAGCAGTTCTTC.

This clonotype was observed at least ten times. This chain joins TRBV25-1 and TRBJ2-2, with 7 bases that match TRBD1. V dropped 6 bases and J dropped 0; count of bases not matched to a gene: 16. In germline, CDR1 is MGHDK, CDR2 SYGVNS. The CDR3 length is 19 residues. CDR3 coding DNA: TGTGCCAGCAGCTCATCCGGGACAGAGCTATTCGCGAACACCGGGGAGCTGTTTTTT. Translated: CASSSSGTELFANTGELFF.

The chain recombines TRBV20-1 with TRBJ1-3, with D uncertain. With 3 bases removed from V and 2 bases from J, the gap between germline ends came to 11 bases. CDR1 and CDR2 (germline): DFQATT, SNEGSKA (reference sequence). The CDR3 has 14 residues. The CDR3 loop is CSASTPNAGNTIYF. The CDR3 DNA sequence: TGCAGTGCTAGTACTCCCAACGCTGGAAACACCATATATTTT.

This clonotype was seen many times. The chain joins TRBV20-1 to TRBJ2-7; perhaps TRBD1 as D (5 bases). This CDR3 is built from 16 residues. Germline lookup yields CDR1 DFQATT and CDR2 SNEGSKA (reference sequence). V was cut by 2 bases and J by 2 bases, with 19 bases left in between. CDR3 in DNA: TGCAGTGCTAGACCCCCGGTAGGGGCCGAACCCTACGAGCAGTACTTC. It translates to CSARPPVGAEPYEQYF.

The CDR3 DNA reads TGTGCCAGCAGATCCACCGGGACACCAACTTCCTACGAGCAGTACTTC. Translation gives CASRSTGTPTSYEQYF. The J gene is TRBJ2-7, the V gene TRBV28, with a weak D call TRBD1 (6 bases). The V gene lost 6 bases and the J gene lost 1 base, with 19 bases spanning the gap. Germline CDR1 reads MDHEN; CDR2 reads SYDVKM. This CDR3 spans 16 amino acids.

The sample holds many counts of this clonotype. J is TRBJ2-5 and V is TRBV7-9, with 9 positions matching TRBD1. The V and J ends lost 6 bases and 3 bases, in that order; junction bases with no gene match: 5. This CDR3 has 14 amino acids. Germline V gives CDR1 SEHNR, CDR2 FQNEAQ (reference sequence). In DNA, the CDR3 is TGTGCCAGCAGACCTTGGACAGGGGAAGAGACCCAGTACTTC. Encoded protein: CASRPWTGEETQYF.

This clonotype was observed many times. The chain carries TRBV18 and TRBJ2-5; D uncertain. Trimming removed 6 bases at V and 0 bases at J, with 5 bases between. The CDR3 is made up of 12 amino acids. Germline CDR1 KGHSH, CDR2 LQKENI. The CDR3 DNA is TGTGCCAGCTCTCGGTACCAAGAGACCCAGTACTTC. It encodes CASSRYQETQYF.

This clonotype was found many times. The V gene is TRBV2, the J gene TRBJ2-1; D possibly uses TRBD1 or TRBD2 (5 bases each). The V gene's germline CDR1 is SNHLY and CDR2 FYNNEI. This CDR3 is 16 amino acids long. V lost 5 bases and J 7 bases, leaving 21 bases between the germline ends. The CDR3 nucleotides read TGTGCCAGCAGTTCCCGGGACCAGTTCCCCCCTAATGAGCAGTTCTTC. It translates to CASSSRDQFPPNEQFF.

At least ten counts were recorded for this clonotype. One junction end does not reproduce the germline sequence, and a read error may be involved. The chain combines TRBV27 with TRBJ2-7; 8 bases align to TRBD1. This CDR3 region has 13 residues. CDR1 is MNHEY, CDR2 SMNVEV, per germline (reference sequence). In DNA form, the CDR3 reads TGTGCCAGCAGCTTATCGACAGGGGCCGAGCAGTACTTC. It specifies CASSLSTGAEQYF.

This clonotype has at least ten counts. V gene TRBV27 combines with J gene TRBJ1-1; 11 bases fit TRBD1. CDR3 size: 15 residues. Germline V lookup: CDR1 MNHEY, CDR2 SMNVEV (reference sequence). The J segment lost 2 bases and the V segment lost 6 bases, leaving 5 bases of the junction unmatched. The CDR3 DNA sequence: TGTGCCAGCAGGGGGACAGGGGGGGTTAACACTGAAGCTTTCTTT. It yields the protein CASRGTGGVNTEAFF.

The sample holds a few counts of this clonotype. This chain links TRBV20-1 with TRBJ2-7, with 8 bases identical to TRBD1. Per the germline V gene, CDR1 is DFQATT and CDR2 is SNEGSKA (reference sequence). V gave up 3 bases and J gave up 5 bases; unmatched junction bases: 3. The CDR3 length is 12 residues. The CDR3 DNA reads as TGCAGTGCTAGTAAACAGGGGGACGAGCAGTACTTC. It encodes CSASKQGDEQYF.

This clonotype was seen a few times. This sequence may be a read error, since a much larger clone differs from it by one base. The chain has TRBV20-1 and TRBJ2-4, with 12 positions matching TRBD2. The V gene's germline CDR1 is DFQATT and CDR2 SNEGSKA (reference sequence). There are 17 residues in the CDR3. Trimming took 3 bases from V and 3 from J; bases not matched to a gene: 9. CDR3 bases: TGCAGTGCTAGGCCGACTAGCGGGGGTCGAGGCAAAAACATTCAGTACTTC. It specifies CSARPTSGGRGKNIQYF.

This clonotype was counted at least ten times. CDR3 nucleotides: TGTGCCAGCGGGGACGGGTCCCAAGAGACCCAGTACTTC. Amino acid sequence: CASGDGSQETQYF. The chain uses TRBV7-6 and TRBJ2-5, with D tentatively TRBD1 or TRBD2 (5 bases each). Per the germline V gene, CDR1 is SGHVS and CDR2 is FNYEAQ. The CDR3 totals 13 residues. V dropped 8 bases and J dropped 1 base, with 11 bases sitting between them.

The rearrangement joins TRBV7-9 to TRBJ2-3, with D possibly TRBD2 on 6 matching bases. Trimming removed 3 bases from V and 5 bases from J, with 12 bases in between. The CDR3 covers 14 residues. Germline CDR1 SEHNR, CDR2 FQNEAQ (reference sequence). CDR3 sequence (DNA): TGTGCCAGCAGCTTGGGACTCCGCCAAGATACGCAGTATTTT. Translation: CASSLGLRQDTQYF.

This clonotype has a count of ten or more. V gene TRBV27 combines with J gene TRBJ1-5, with TRBD1 matching over 9 bases. CDR1 MNHEY and CDR2 SMNVEV come from the germline V gene (reference sequence). V lost 6 bases to trimming and J lost 4 bases; unmatched junction nucleotides: 4. The CDR3 spans 14 residues. The CDR3 DNA is TGTGCCAGCAGACAGGGGGCGCCGAATCAGCCCCAGCATTTT. It encodes CASRQGAPNQPQHF.

This clonotype was seen many times. The gene calls are TRBV2 and TRBJ2-3; 9 bases line up with TRBD2. The CDR3 covers 17 residues. The V segment lost 6 bases and the J segment 3 bases; nucleotides outside the gene matches: 13. Germline V CDR1 and CDR2: SNHLY, FYNNEI. The CDR3 loop is CASRDPRLAEGTDTQYF. Here the CDR3 DNA reads TGTGCCAGCAGGGACCCCCGACTAGCGGAGGGGACAGATACGCAGTATTTT.

Ten or more counts support this clonotype. The chain is built from TRBV3-1 and TRBJ2-7; 11 bases line up with TRBD2. The CDR3 extends over 13 amino acids. V lost 4 bases, J lost 6 bases, and 2 bases stayed unmatched. Germline lookup yields CDR1 LGHDT and CDR2 YNNKEL (reference sequence). Written as DNA, the CDR3 is TGTGCCAGCAGCCCGGGACTAGCGGCCGAGCAGTACTTC. This sequence encodes CASSPGLAAEQYF.

This clonotype has only a few counts. The chain is built from TRBV28 and TRBJ1-5; 7 nucleotides agree with TRBD1. Per germline, CDR1 MDHEN and CDR2 SYDVKM. The CDR3 sequence is 16 residues long. The V segment lost 10 bases and the J segment 0 bases; nucleotides outside the gene matches: 12. The CDR3 loop is CATKTGREDSNQPQHF. The DNA of the CDR3 is TGTGCCACAAAGACAGGGAGGGAAGATAGCAATCAGCCCCAGCATTTT.

This clonotype was seen at least ten times. The V call is TRBV11-2, the J call TRBJ1-5; no definite D call. V was pared by 0 bases and J by 4 bases, with 10 bases between. CDR1 SGHAT and CDR2 FQNNGV come from the germline V gene. The CDR3 loop spans 15 amino acids. The CDR3 loop reads CASSLEGLGNQPQHF. DNA of the CDR3: TGTGCCAGCAGCTTAGAGGGGTTAGGGAATCAGCCCCAGCATTTT.

The chain carries TRBV29-1 and TRBJ1-5; the match to TRBD1 covers 8 bases. Germline values: CDR1 SQVTM, CDR2 ANQGSEA. The CDR3 is 12 residues long. Unmatched junction bases numbered 3, after V lost 6 bases and J lost 5 bases. The CDR3 loop is CSVTQGDQPQHF. The DNA of the CDR3 is TGCAGCGTCACACAGGGGGATCAGCCCCAGCATTTT.

This clonotype was picked up a small number of times. One end of the junction fails to match germline, which may point to a read error. The chain is built from TRBV20-1 and TRBJ2-5; D might be TRBD1 or TRBD2, each matching 5 bases. Germline CDR1 and CDR2: DFQATT and SNEGSKA (reference sequence). The CDR3 runs to 12 residues. CDR3 sequence reads: CSARGTLKTQYF. The DNA of the CDR3 is TGCAGTGCCAGAGGGACCCTCAAGACCCAGTACTTC.

At least ten counts were recorded for this clonotype. The chain has TRBV28 and TRBJ1-4; D gene uncertain. CDR1 and CDR2 from the germline V gene are MDHEN and SYDVKM. V gave up 2 bases and J gave up 3 bases, with 10 bases separating them. The CDR3 length is 15 residues. CDR3 sequence (DNA): TGTGCCAGCAGTTTACTAGGGTCGGCTAATGAAAAACTGTTTTTT. The encoded protein is CASSLLGSANEKLFF.